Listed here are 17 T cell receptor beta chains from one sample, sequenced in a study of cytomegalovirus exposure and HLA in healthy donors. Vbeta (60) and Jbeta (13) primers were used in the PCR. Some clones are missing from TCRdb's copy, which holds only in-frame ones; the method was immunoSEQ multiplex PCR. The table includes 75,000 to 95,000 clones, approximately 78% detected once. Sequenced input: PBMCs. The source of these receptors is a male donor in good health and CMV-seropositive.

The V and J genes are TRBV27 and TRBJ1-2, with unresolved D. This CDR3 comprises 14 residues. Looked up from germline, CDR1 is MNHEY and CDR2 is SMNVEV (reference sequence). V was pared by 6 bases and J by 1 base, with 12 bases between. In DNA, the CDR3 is TGTGCCAGCAGAGATGGCAGTTTTAACTATGGCTACACCTTC. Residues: CASRDGSFNYGYTF.

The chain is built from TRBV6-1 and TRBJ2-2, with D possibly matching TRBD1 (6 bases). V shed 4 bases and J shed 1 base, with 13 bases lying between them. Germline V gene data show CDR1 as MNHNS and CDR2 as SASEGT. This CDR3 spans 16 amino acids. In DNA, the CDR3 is TGTGCCAGCAGTGGAACAGGGTACGGGAACACCGGGGAGCTGTTTTTT. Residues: CASSGTGYGNTGELFF.

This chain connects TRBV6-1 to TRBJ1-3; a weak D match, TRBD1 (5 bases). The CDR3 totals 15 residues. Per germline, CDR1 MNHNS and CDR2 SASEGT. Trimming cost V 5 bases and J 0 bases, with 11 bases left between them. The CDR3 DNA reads TGTGCCAGCAGTTCAGGGCACGACTCTGGAAACACCATATATTTT. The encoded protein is CASSSGHDSGNTIYF.

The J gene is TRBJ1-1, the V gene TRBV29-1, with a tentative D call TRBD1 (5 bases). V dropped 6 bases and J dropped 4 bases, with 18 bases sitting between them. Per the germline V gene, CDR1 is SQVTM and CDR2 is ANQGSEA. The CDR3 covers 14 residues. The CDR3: CSVSVGGWGTEAFF. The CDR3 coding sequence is TGCAGCGTCTCGGTGGGGGGATGGGGCACTGAAGCTTTCTTT.

Written as DNA, the CDR3 is TGTGCCAGCAGCGCCTTCGACAGAATGAACACTGAAGCTTTCTTT. Translating it yields CASSAFDRMNTEAFF. The genes are TRBV9 and TRBJ1-1; possibly TRBD1 for D (5 bases). This CDR3 is built from 15 residues. V gave up 3 bases and J gave up 0 bases, with 12 bases separating them. CDR1 is SGDLS and CDR2 is YYNGEE in the germline V gene.

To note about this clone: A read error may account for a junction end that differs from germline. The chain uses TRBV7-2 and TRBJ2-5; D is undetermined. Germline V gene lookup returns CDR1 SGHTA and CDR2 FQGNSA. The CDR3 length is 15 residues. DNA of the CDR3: TGTGCCACCCGCCGGTTGCTGACCTCCGAGGAGACCCGGTACTTC. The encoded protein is CATRRLLTSEETRYF. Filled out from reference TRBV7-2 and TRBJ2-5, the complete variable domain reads GAGVSQSPSNKVTEKGKDVELRCDPISGHTALYWYRQSLGQGLEFLIYFQGNSAPDKSGLPSDRFSAERTGGSVSTLTIQRTQQEDSAVYLCATRRLLTSEETRYFGPGTRLLVL.

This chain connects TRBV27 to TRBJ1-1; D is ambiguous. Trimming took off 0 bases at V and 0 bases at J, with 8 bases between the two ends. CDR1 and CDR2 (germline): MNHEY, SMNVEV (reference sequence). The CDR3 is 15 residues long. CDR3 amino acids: CASSLSWQMNTEAFF. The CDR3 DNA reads TGTGCCAGCAGTTTATCGTGGCAGATGAACACTGAAGCTTTCTTT.

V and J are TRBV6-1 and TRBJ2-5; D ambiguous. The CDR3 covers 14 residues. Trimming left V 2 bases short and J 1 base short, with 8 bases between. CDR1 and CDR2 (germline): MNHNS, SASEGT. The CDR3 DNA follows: TGTGCCAGCAGTGAACAAGCTGGCCAAGAGACCCAGTACTTC. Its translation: CASSEQAGQETQYF.

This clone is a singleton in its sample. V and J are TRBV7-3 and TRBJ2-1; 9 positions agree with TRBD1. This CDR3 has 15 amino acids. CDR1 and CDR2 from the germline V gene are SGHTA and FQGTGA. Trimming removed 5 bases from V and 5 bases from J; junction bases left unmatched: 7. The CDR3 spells CASSQDRGPNNEQFF. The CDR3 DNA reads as TGTGCCAGCAGCCAGGACAGGGGCCCAAACAATGAGCAGTTCTTC.

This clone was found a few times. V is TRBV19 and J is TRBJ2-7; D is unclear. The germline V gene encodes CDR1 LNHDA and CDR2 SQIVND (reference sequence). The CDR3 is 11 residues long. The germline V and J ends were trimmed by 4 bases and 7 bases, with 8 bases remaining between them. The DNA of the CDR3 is TGTGCCAGTAGTACCCCCACTGAGCAGTACTTC. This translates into CASSTPTEQYF. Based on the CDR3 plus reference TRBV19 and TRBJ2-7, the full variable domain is DGGITQSPKYLFRKEGQNVTLSCEQNLNHDAMYWYRQDPGQGLRLIYYSQIVNDFQKGDIAEGYSVSREKKESFPLTVTSAQKNPTAFYLCASSTPTEQYFGPGTRLTVT.

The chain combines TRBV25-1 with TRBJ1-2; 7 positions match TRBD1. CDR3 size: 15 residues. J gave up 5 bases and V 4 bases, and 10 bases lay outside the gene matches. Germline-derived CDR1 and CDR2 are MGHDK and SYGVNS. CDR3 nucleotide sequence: TGTGCCAGCAGTGGGGGGACAGTAAAGGGGTATGGCTACACCTTC. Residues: CASSGGTVKGYGYTF.

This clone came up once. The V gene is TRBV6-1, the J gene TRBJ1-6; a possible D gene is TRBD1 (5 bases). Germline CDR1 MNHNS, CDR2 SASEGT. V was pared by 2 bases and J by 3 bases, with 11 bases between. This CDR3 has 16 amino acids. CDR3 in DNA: TGTGCCAGCAGTGAACGTGGGGGAGGCTATAATTCACCCCTCCACTTT. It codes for CASSERGGGYNSPLHF.

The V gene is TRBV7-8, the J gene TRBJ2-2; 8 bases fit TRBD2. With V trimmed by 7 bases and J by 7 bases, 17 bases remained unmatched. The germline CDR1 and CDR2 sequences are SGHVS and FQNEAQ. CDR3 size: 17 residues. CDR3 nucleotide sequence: TGTGCCAGCACCCCTCGTCGACCGGGGGGGCAAAACGGGGAGCTGTTTTTT. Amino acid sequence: CASTPRRPGGQNGELFF.

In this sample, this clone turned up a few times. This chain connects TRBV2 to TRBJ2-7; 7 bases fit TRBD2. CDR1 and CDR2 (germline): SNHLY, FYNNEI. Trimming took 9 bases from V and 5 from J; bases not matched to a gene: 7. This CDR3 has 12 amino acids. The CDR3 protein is CASGGGEHEQYF. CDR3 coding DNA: TGTGCCAGTGGGGGGGGTGAACACGAGCAGTACTTC.

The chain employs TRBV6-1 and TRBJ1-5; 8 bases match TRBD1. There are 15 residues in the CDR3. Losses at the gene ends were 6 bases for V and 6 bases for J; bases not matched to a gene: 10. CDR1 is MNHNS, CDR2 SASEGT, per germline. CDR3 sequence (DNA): TGTGCCAGCAGGGACAGGGAGGATTTGGGTCAGCCCCAGCATTTT. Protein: CASRDREDLGQPQHF.

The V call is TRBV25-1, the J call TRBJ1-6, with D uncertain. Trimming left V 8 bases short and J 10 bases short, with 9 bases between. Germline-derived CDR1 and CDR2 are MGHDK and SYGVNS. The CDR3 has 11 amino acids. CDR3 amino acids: CASGGGSPLHF. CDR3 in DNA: TGTGCCAGCGGCGGAGGCTCACCCCTCCACTTT.

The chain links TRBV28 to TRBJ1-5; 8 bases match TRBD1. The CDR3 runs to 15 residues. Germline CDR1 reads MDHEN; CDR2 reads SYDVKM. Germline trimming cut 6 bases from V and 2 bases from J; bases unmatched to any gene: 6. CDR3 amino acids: CASRMTGVGNQPQHF. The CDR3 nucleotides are TGTGCCAGCAGAATGACAGGGGTAGGCAATCAGCCCCAGCATTTT.